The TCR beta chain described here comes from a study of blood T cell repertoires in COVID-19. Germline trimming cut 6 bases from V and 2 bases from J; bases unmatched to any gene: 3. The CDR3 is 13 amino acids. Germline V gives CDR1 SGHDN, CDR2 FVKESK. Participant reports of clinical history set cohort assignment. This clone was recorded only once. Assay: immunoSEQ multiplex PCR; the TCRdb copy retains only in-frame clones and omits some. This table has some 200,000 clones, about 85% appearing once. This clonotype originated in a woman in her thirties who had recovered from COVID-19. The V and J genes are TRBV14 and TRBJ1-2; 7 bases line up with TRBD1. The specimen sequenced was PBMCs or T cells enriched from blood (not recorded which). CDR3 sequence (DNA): TGTGCCAGCAGTAGGGGGCGAAACTATGGCTACACCTTC. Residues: CASSRGRNYGYTF.